This T cell receptor beta chain was recorded in a study of T cell repertoires in cytomegalovirus infection. Looking at the study overall: CMV infection together with matching HLA type was indicated by public TCR beta signatures.

TCRdb re-called the reads with MiXCR, one entry per CDR3 protein. The sample lists hundreds of thousands of distinct CDR3 sequences, more than 20% occurring once. Study-wide results and caveats: Of the TCR beta families, the public ones yielded a cumulative frequency that identified carriers of CMV plus the relevant HLA.

A few counts support this clonotype. Its antigen is as yet unknown. The CDR3 has 15 residues. The V end lost 4 bases, the J end lost 3 bases, and 13 bases lay between the germline ends. CDR1 and CDR2 (germline): SGHNT, YYREEE (reference sequence). The receptor's source is a human donor in good health (CMV status not recorded). Some clones in this sample may be carry-over from other donors' samples. The chain combines TRBV5-4 with TRBJ1-4, with D maybe TRBD1 (5 bases). Sequenced input: CD8+ T cells from PBMCs. Here the CDR3 reads CASSGGKESNEKLFF. In DNA form, the CDR3 reads TGTGCCAGCAGCGGGGGGAAGGAGTCTAATGAAAAACTGTTTTTT.